Listed below are T cell receptor beta chains from one sample, sequenced in a study of T cells in placental villitis. Libraries were prepared by immunoSEQ multiplex PCR; TCRdb keeps only in-frame clonotypes and omits some of them. Of roughly 3,100 clones in the sample, about 79% were seen once. The sequenced material came from placental tissue containing maternal and fetal cells. Receptors were obtained from a human patient with infectious villitis; the placental T cells may come from both mother and fetus. Both conserved end residues are part of each CDR3. Each record gives: clone size, V gene, CDR3 length, J gene, D gene, CDR3 protein, CDR3 DNA. D genes are given only for firm matches. Part of the rows lack a size; the others show once, few, many or a class for expanded clones.

.	TRBV9	11	TRBJ2-2	.	CASSEDRELFF	TGTGCCAGCAGCGAGGACCGGGAGCTGTTTTTT
few	TRBV28	15	TRBJ1-5	.	CASSSDSLSNQPQHF	TGTGCCAGCAGCTCGGACAGTTTATCTAATCAGCCCCAGCATTTT
few	TRBV25-1	13	TRBJ2-7	.	CASKRGSGYEQYF	TGTGCCAGCAAGAGGGGGTCAGGATACGAGCAGTACTTC
.	TRBV7-8	15	TRBJ2-1	.	CASSLGSSSYNEQFF	TGTGCCAGCAGCTTAGGATCTAGCTCCTACAATGAGCAGTTCTTC
.	TRBV2	13	TRBJ1-2	.	CASSEAANYGYTF	TGTGCCAGCAGTGAAGCAGCTAACTATGGCTACACCTTC
.	TRBV30	15	TRBJ1-3	.	CAWSFNWGSGNTIYF	TGTGCCTGGAGCTTTAATTGGGGCTCTGGAAACACCATATATTTT
.	TRBV5-6	15	TRBJ1-6	.	CASSSRRSYNSPLHF	TGTGCCAGCAGCTCCCGTAGGTCCTATAATTCACCCCTCCACTTT
.	TRBV21-1	14	TRBJ2-3	.	CATLAGGYLDTQYF	TGTGCCACCTTAGCCGGGGGGTACTTGGATACGCAGTATTTT
.	TRBV6-1	14	TRBJ2-5	TRBD2	CASSESGGFETQYF	TGTGCCAGCAGTGAGAGCGGGGGTTTTGAGACCCAGTACTTC
.	TRBV7-6	13	TRBJ1-3	.	CASSLPSGNTIYF	TGTGCCAGCAGCCTTCCCTCTGGAAACACCATATATTTT
.	TRBV4-1	14	TRBJ1-2	.	CASSIPGVFEGYTF	TGCGCCAGCAGCATACCTGGGGTTTTCGAAGGCTACACCTTC
.	TRBV6-5	13	TRBJ2-3	.	CASTNRGTDTQYF	TGTGCCAGCACCAACCGGGGCACAGATACGCAGTATTTT
.	TRBV6-4	14	TRBJ2-7	.	CASSGWDTNYEQYF	TGTGCCAGCAGTGGTTGGGACACCAACTACGAGCAGTACTTC
once	TRBV7-2	15	TRBJ2-7	TRBD1	CASSLNRGPRNEQYF	TGTGCCAGCAGCTTAAACAGGGGGCCGAGGAACGAGCAGTACTTC
.	TRBV2	16	TRBJ2-1	TRBD2	CASSPLTSALVNEQFF	TGTGCCAGCAGTCCCCTTACTAGCGCCCTAGTCAATGAGCAGTTCTTC
.	TRBV3-1/TRBV3-2	15	TRBJ2-2	.	CASSQAGGNTGELFF	TGTGCCAGCAGCCAAGCGGGGGGCAACACCGGGGAGCTGTTTTTT
.	TRBV19	16	TRBJ1-1	.	CASSPYGPTGNTEAFF	TGTGCCAGTAGTCCCTACGGGCCAACGGGGAACACTGAAGCTTTCTTT
.	TRBV5-1	14	TRBJ1-2	TRBD1	CASSVGQDNYGYTF	TGCGCCAGCAGCGTAGGACAGGATAACTATGGCTACACCTTC
.	TRBV3-1/TRBV3-2	16	TRBJ2-2	TRBD2	CASSRLAGGNTGELFF	TGTGCCAGCAGCCGTTTAGCGGGGGGGAACACCGGGGAGCTGTTTTTT
.	TRBV11-1	14	TRBJ2-3	.	CASSPQLSTDTQYF	TGTGCCAGCAGCCCGCAGCTCAGCACAGATACGCAGTATTTT
.	TRBV12-5	22	TRBJ2-1	.	CASGLVLSGRGDRPAIDNEQFF	TGTGCTAGTGGTTTGGTACTTAGTGGAAGGGGGGACAGACCAGCGATAGACAATGAGCAGTTCTTC